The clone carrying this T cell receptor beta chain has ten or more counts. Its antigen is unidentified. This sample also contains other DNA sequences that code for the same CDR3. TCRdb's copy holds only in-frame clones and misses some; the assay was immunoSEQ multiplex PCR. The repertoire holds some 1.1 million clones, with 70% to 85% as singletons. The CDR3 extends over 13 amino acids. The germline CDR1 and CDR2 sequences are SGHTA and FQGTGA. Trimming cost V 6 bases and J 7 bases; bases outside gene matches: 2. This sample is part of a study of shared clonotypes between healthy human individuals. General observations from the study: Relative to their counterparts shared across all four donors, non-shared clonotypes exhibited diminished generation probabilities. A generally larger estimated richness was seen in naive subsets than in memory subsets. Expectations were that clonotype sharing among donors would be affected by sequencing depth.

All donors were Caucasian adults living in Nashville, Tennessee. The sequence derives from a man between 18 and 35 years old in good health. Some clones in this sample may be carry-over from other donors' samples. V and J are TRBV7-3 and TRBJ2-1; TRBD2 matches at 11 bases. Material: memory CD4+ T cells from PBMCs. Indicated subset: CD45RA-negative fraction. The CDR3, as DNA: TGTGCCAGCAGTAGGACTAGCGGGAATGAGCAGTTCTTC. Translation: CASSRTSGNEQFF.